This TCR beta chain was identified in a study of OX40 agonist ivuxolimab in advanced cancers. V lost 1 base and J lost 0, with 9 bases in between. CDR3 length: 16 amino acids. Per the germline V gene, CDR1 is LGHNA and CDR2 is YSLEER. Assay used: immunoSEQ multiplex PCR; TCRdb lists only in-frame clones, some missing. The data show approximately 44,000 clones, 80% seen once. The material sequenced was CD4+ or CD8+ T cells sorted from blood, taken in a trial of the OX40 agonist ivuxolimab. V usage is TRBV4-3 and J usage is TRBJ2-2; D not certain. The sequence was collected from an adult with an advanced solid tumor such as melanoma, head and neck, liver or kidney cancer. CDR3 amino acids: CASSQGATSNTGELFF. Written as DNA, the CDR3 is TGCGCCAGCAGCCAAGGGGCAACATCGAACACCGGGGAGCTGTTTTTT.